Below, one TCR beta chain is given with its context. This sample is drawn from a study of control samples from healthy donors and cancer patients. Clones were read by immunoSEQ multiplex PCR, and TCRdb kept only the in-frame ones, dropping some. The sample includes fewer than 120,000 clones, 88% of them seen just once. This CDR3 comprises 14 residues. Trimming stripped 3 bases from V and 1 base from J, with 6 bases between. From germline, CDR1 is KGHSH and CDR2 LQKENI. This receptor was taken from a woman in her fifties or sixties with lung cancer. The chain uses TRBV18 and TRBJ2-2; possibly TRBD1 for D (5 bases). The sample consisted of PBMCs. The CDR3 sequence: CASSPTGNTGELFF. The DNA for the CDR3 is TGTGCCAGCTCACCTACAGGGAACACCGGGGAGCTGTTTTTT.